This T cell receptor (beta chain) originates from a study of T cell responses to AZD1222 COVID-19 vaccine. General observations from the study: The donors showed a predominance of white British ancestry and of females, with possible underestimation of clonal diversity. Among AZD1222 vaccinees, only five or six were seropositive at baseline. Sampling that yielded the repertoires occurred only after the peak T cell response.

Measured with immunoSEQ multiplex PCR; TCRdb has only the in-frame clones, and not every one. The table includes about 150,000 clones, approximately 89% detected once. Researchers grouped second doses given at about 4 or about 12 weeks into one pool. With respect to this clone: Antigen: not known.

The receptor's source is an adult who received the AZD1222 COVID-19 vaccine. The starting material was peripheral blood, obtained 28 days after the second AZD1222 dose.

In DNA, the CDR3 is TGTGCCAGCAGTTATTCCCAGGTTGGAAGGGTGCCCCAGCATTTT. Translating it yields CASSYSQVGRVPQHF. The rearrangement joins TRBV6-2 or TRBV6-3 to TRBJ1-5; no clear D gene. The V gene lost 3 bases and the J gene lost 9 bases, with 18 bases spanning the gap. Looked up from germline, CDR1 is MNHEY and CDR2 is SVGEGT. This CDR3 is 15 amino acids long.